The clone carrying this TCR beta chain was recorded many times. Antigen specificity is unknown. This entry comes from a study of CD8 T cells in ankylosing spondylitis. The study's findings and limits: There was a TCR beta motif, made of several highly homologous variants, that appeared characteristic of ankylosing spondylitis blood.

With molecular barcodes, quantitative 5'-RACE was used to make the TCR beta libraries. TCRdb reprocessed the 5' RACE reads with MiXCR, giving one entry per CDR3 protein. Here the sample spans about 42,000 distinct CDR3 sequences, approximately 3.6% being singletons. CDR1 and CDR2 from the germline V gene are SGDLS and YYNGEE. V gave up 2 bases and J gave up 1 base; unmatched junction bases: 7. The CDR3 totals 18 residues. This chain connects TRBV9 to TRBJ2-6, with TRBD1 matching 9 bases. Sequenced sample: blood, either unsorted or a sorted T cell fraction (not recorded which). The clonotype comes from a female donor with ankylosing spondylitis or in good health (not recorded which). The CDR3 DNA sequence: TGTGCCAGCAGCGTTTGGGGACAGGGATTATCTGGGGCCAACGTCCTGACTTTC. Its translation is CASSVWGQGLSGANVLTF.